This passage covers 17 T cell receptor beta chains from one sample sequenced in a study of T cell changes during pregnancy in multiple sclerosis. Assay: immunoSEQ multiplex PCR; the TCRdb copy retains only in-frame clones and omits some. This sample has roughly 40,000 clones; about 90% occur once, and the top ten carry 0.73%. The source material was CD4+ T cells from peripheral blood mononuclear cells, sampled before pregnancy. These receptors originate from a female donor with multiple sclerosis, enrolled in a pregnancy study.

The chain joins TRBV27 to TRBJ1-3, with 9 bases that match TRBD1. J was trimmed by 2 bases and V by 6 bases; bases with no gene match: 5. This CDR3 comprises 15 residues. Per germline, CDR1 MNHEY and CDR2 SMNVEV (reference sequence). For the CDR3, the DNA is TGTGCCAGCAGCGGACAGGGGAATGCTGGAAACACCATATATTTT. Protein product: CASSGQGNAGNTIYF.

The chain has TRBV7-7 and TRBJ2-7; perhaps TRBD2 as D (5 bases). CDR1 and CDR2 from the germline V gene are SSHAT and FNYEAQ (reference sequence). The CDR3 runs to 14 residues. Trimming stripped 6 bases from V and 6 bases from J, with 18 bases between. Here the CDR3 reads CASSLRLDSSEQYF. The CDR3 DNA is TGTGCCAGCAGTCTACGGTTGGACTCTAGCGAGCAGTACTTC.

The chain's CDR3 is CASSLGLAGGLGEQFF. The CDR3 coding sequence is TGTGCCAGCAGCTTGGGACTAGCGGGGGGCTTGGGTGAGCAGTTCTTC. This chain uses TRBV7-2 with TRBJ2-1; 15 bases fit TRBD2. This CDR3 has 16 amino acids. Unmatched junction bases numbered 6, after V lost 3 bases and J lost 9 bases. Germline V lookup: CDR1 SGHTA, CDR2 FQGNSA.

This chain joins TRBV6-6 and TRBJ1-2, with 8 bases aligning to TRBD1. Losses at the gene ends were 4 bases for V and 7 bases for J; bases not matched to a gene: 5. The length of the CDR3 is 13 residues. CDR1 MNHNY and CDR2 SVGAGI come from the germline V gene (reference sequence). In DNA form, the CDR3 reads TGTGCCAGCAGTTCAGACAGGGGTGGTGGCTACACCTTC. It translates to CASSSDRGGGYTF.

The rearrangement joins TRBV16 to TRBJ1-2; maybe TRBD1 (5 bases). Trimming left V 4 bases short and J 4 bases short, with 13 bases between. The CDR3 totals 14 residues. Germline V gene lookup returns CDR1 KGHSY and CDR2 FQNENV. In nucleotides, the CDR3 is TGTGCCAGCAGCCGCGAGCGGGGGATCTATGGCTACACCTTC. As protein: CASSRERGIYGYTF.

V is TRBV19 and J is TRBJ1-5; TRBD1 is a possible D gene (6 bases). V was shortened by 7 bases and J by 6 bases, with 22 bases between the two germline ends. The CDR3 totals 16 residues. CDR1 and CDR2 (germline): LNHDA, SQIVND (reference sequence). This chain's CDR3 is CASTPTRGGMGQPQHF. In nucleotides, the CDR3 is TGTGCCAGTACCCCCACGAGGGGGGGGATGGGTCAGCCCCAGCATTTT.

This clone has a single count. The chain joins TRBV6-4 to TRBJ2-3; 13 nucleotides align to TRBD2. From germline, CDR1 is MRHNA and CDR2 SNTAGT. The length of the CDR3 is 16 residues. J was trimmed by 1 base and V by 5 bases; bases with no gene match: 3. In nucleotides, the CDR3 is TGTGCCAGCAGTAGGGGACTAGCGGGGCGCACAGATACGCAGTATTTT. Protein product: CASSRGLAGRTDTQYF.

This clone came up once. Relative to the germline gene, one junction end is altered; a read error may explain this. The chain joins TRBV7-7 to TRBJ2-5; TRBD2 matches 7 bases. Germline CDR1 and CDR2: SSHAT and FNYEAQ (reference sequence). The CDR3 loop spans 17 amino acids. The CDR3 DNA is TGTGCTAGCAGCTTAGTAGGCGGCGGGAGCAGCCAAGAGACCCAGTACTTC. Its translation: CASSLVGGGSSQETQYF.

V usage is TRBV30 and J usage is TRBJ1-2; TRBD1 agrees at 8 bases. Germline V lookup: CDR1 GTSNPN, CDR2 SVGIG (reference sequence). V lost 3 bases, J lost 8 bases, and 8 bases stayed unmatched. This CDR3 region has 13 residues. CDR3 region: CAWSTGGMRGYTF. The CDR3 region has the DNA TGTGCCTGGAGCACAGGGGGGATGCGCGGCTACACCTTC.

The chain has TRBV10-1 and TRBJ2-7, with 16 bases identical to TRBD2. V lost 6 bases and J lost 4; bases outside the gene matches: 9. From germline, CDR1 is WNHNN and CDR2 SYGVQD (reference sequence). There are 17 residues in the CDR3. In nucleotides, the CDR3 is TGCGCCAGCAGCTTCGGGACTAGCGGGGGGGCCGTATACGAGCAGTACTTC. Translating gives CASSFGTSGGAVYEQYF.

The chain recombines TRBV5-1 with TRBJ2-6, with D possibly being TRBD2 (6 bases). V lost 4 bases, J lost 0 bases, and 11 bases lay in between. The CDR3 runs 16 residues. From germline, CDR1 is SGHRS and CDR2 YFSETQ. The CDR3: CASSRGLTSGANVLTF. For the CDR3, the DNA is TGCGCCAGCAGCCGGGGACTGACCTCTGGGGCCAACGTCCTGACTTTC.

This rearrangement joins TRBV18 to TRBJ2-7, with 7 bases fitting TRBD1. Looked up from germline, CDR1 is KGHSH and CDR2 is LQKENI. This CDR3 is built from 15 residues. V was pared by 0 bases and J by 2 bases, with 4 bases of the junction left unmatched. In nucleotides, the CDR3 is TGTGCCAGCTCACCACCGCCCGACAGGGCCTACGAGCAGTACTTC. As protein: CASSPPPDRAYEQYF.

The chain uses TRBV7-3 and TRBJ2-6; maybe TRBD2 (5 bases). CDR3 length equals 16 residues. The V and J ends lost 3 bases and 0 bases respectively, with 9 bases between them. Germline V gene sequence: CDR1 SGHTA, CDR2 FQGTGA. CDR3 protein: CASSLRGGSGANVLTF. In DNA form, the CDR3 reads TGTGCCAGCAGCTTGAGAGGAGGCTCTGGGGCCAACGTCCTGACTTTC. Together with reference TRBV7-3 and TRBJ2-6, the CDR3 gives the full variable domain: GAGVSQTPSNKVTEKGKYVELRCDPISGHTALYWYRQSLGQGPEFLIYFQGTGAADDSGLPNDRFFAVRPEGSVSTLKIQRTERGDSAVYLCASSLRGGSGANVLTFGAGSRLTVL.

This chain uses TRBV6-4 with TRBJ2-7; 10 nucleotides align to TRBD1. This CDR3 region has 17 residues. Germline lookup yields CDR1 MRHNA and CDR2 SNTAGT. Trimming cost V 6 bases and J 2 bases; bases outside gene matches: 13. The CDR3 region is CASRGPGTGAPAYEQYF. The DNA of the CDR3 is TGTGCCAGCAGAGGACCCGGGACAGGGGCGCCGGCCTACGAGCAGTACTTC.

This clone was recorded a few times. The chain is built from TRBV7-7 and TRBJ1-1; no reliable D call. CDR1 and CDR2 (germline): SSHAT, FNYEAQ (reference sequence). The V end lost 6 bases, the J end lost 1 base, and 9 bases lay between the germline ends. The CDR3 contains 13 residues. CDR3 amino acids: CASSLTGNTEAFF. Here the CDR3 DNA reads TGTGCCAGCAGTTTGACTGGGAACACTGAAGCTTTCTTT.

The rearrangement joins TRBV15 to TRBJ1-2; 8 nucleotides line up with TRBD1. The CDR3 is 12 residues long. Trimming cost V 5 bases and J 11 bases; bases outside gene matches: 7. Germline assignment: CDR1 LNHNV and CDR2 YYDKDF (reference sequence). This chain's CDR3 is CATSGADRAYTF. The CDR3 DNA reads TGTGCCACCAGCGGAGCGGACAGGGCGTACACCTTC.

The chain carries TRBV9 and TRBJ2-7; the match to TRBD2 covers 7 bases. V shed 3 bases and J 4 bases; nucleotides not matched to a gene: 13. CDR3 length: 16 residues. Germline values: CDR1 SGDLS, CDR2 YYNGEE. CDR3 nucleotide sequence: TGTGCCAGCAGCGCCACCCTCTCCAGCGGGGAGTACGAGCAGTACTTC. This sequence encodes CASSATLSSGEYEQYF.